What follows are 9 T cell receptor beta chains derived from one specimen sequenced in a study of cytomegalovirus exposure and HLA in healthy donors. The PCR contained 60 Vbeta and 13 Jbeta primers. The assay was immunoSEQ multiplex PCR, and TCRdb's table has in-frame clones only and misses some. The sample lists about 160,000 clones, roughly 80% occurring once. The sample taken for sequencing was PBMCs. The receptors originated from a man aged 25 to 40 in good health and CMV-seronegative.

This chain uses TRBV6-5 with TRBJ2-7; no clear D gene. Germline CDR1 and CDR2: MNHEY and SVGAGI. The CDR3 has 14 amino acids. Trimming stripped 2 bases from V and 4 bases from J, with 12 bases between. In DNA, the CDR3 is TGTGCCAGCAGTTACGGGCCTTTTGAATACGAGCAGTACTTC. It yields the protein CASSYGPFEYEQYF.

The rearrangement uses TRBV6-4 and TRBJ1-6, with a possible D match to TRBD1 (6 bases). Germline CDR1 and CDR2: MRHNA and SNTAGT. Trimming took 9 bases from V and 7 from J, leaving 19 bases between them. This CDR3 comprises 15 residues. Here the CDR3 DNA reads TGTGCCAGTTCCGCAGGGGCAGGGGTAAATTCACCCCTCCACTTT. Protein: CASSAGAGVNSPLHF.

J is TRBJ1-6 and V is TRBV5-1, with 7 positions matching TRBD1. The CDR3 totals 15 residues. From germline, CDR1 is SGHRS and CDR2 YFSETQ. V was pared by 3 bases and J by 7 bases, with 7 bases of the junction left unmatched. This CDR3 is CASSSTGVENSPLHF. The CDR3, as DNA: TGCGCCAGCAGCTCAACAGGGGTGGAGAATTCACCCCTCCACTTT.

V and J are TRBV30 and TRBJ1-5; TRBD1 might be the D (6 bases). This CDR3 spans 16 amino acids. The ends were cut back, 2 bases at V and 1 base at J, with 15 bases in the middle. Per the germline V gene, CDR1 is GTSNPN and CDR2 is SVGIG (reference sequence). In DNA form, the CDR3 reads TGTGCCTGGAGTTGCACAGGGAAATCGAGCAATCAGCCCCAGCATTTT. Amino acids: CAWSCTGKSSNQPQHF.

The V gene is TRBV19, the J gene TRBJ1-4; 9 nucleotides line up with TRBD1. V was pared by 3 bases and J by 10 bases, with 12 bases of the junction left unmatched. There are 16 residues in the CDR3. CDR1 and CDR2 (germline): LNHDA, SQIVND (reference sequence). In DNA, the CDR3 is TGTGCCAGTAGTATGGATTATAAATTGACAGGGGGAAAACTGTTTTTT. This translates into CASSMDYKLTGGKLFF.

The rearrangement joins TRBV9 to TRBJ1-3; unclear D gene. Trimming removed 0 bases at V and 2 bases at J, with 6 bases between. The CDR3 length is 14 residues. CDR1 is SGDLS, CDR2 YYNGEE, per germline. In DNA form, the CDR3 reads TGTGCCAGCAGCGTAGACATGACTGGAAACACCATATATTTT. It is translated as CASSVDMTGNTIYF.

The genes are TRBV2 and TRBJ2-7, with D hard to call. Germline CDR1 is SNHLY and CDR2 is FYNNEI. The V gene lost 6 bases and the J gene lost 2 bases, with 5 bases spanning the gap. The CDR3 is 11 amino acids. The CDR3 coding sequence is TGTGCCAGCAGACAGACCTACGAGCAGTACTTC. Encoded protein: CASRQTYEQYF.

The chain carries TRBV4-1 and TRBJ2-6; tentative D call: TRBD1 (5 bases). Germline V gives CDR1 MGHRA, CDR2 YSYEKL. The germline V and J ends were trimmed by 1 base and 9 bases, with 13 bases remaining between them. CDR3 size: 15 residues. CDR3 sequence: CASSQVTDSYNVLTF. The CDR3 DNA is TGCGCCAGCAGCCAAGTAACTGACAGTTACAACGTCCTGACTTTC.

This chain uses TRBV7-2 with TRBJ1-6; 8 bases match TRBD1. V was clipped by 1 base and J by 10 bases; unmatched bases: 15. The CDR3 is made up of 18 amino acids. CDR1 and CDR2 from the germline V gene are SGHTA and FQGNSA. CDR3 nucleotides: TGTGCCAGCAGCTTAGAACCTCCGTTAACAGGGGGTTTATCACCCCTCCACTTT. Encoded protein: CASSLEPPLTGGLSPLHF.